The present TCR beta chain was sequenced within a study of immune characterization of retroperitoneal liposarcoma. TCRdb analysed the PCR reads with MiXCR anew, one entry per CDR3 protein. This table has roughly 2,500 distinct CDR3 sequences, 20% to 25% appearing once. By proportion, this clonotype is medium-sized. Germline trimming cut 8 bases from V and 6 bases from J; bases unmatched to any gene: 5. CDR1 is MNHNS, CDR2 SASEGT, per germline. This CDR3 is 14 amino acids long. The V call is TRBV6-1, the J call TRBJ1-6, with 9 bases fitting TRBD1. Sequencing was performed on tumor tissue. This clonotype was sampled from a male donor with retroperitoneal liposarcoma. The CDR3 spells CASGQGSSNSPLHF. The CDR3 bases are TGTGCCAGCGGACAGGGGAGTAGTAATTCACCCCTCCACTTT.